This TCR beta chain was recorded in a study of blood T cell repertoires in COVID-19 (dated by TCRdb to between 2020 and 2021). For the wider study: Samples covering the acute and convalescent phases of COVID-19 were provided by collaborators in the United States, Italy and Spain. The repertoires were released in a freely available public database intended as a resource for research on the immune response to SARS-CoV-2. The material from the prospective study consisted of cDNA or gDNA derived from T cells, B-cell-depleted T cells, or PBMCs. Deeply sampled blood TCRbeta repertoires from subjects exposed to, actively infected with, or recovered from COVID-19 were included in the dataset. Where available, HLA class I and class II types were obtained from metadata supplied by the sample provider rather than from assay-based typing. Nearly every sample came with metadata listing a de-identified subject ID, COVID-19 status, age in years and sex. Samples came from the ongoing ImmuneRACE study (first 160 participants) plus 1,254 subjects from 6 global collaborators.

The immunoSEQ Assay, a bias-controlled multiplex PCR, was used to amplify TCRbeta CDR3 regions from genomic DNA. The paper's data handling went like this. The number of nucleated cells in each sample was estimated from the amplification of reference gene primers within the assay. To quantify the absolute abundance of each unique TCRbeta CDR3 rearrangement, sequence reads were collapsed and filtered. For each sample, productive Simpson clonality was calculated as the square root of Simpson's diversity index across productive rearrangements. TCRdb limited this immuneACCESS table to in-frame rearrangements with V and J called. A share of clones is missing; checked studies link under half to unresolved V genes, and the rest is unexplained. For V, J and clone size, that table is used; D and trimming come from the DNA. The sample profile shows more than 95,000 clones; more than 60% of them were found once. The ten largest make up less than 7.5% of the sample.

V loses 2 bases of germline sequence and J loses 3 bases, and the interval between the two ends is 10 bases. The germline V gene gives CDR1 as MGHRA and CDR2 as YSYEKL. The CDR3 runs 15 residues from the cysteine to the phenylalanine. Only CDR3 DNA is held: 45 bases, read in frame from base 1. What the work shows at the level of the full study, not this receptor alone: The amount of clinical and demographic metadata varied by source and participant and was provided uncurated.

Each collaborating institution followed its own protocols to collect whole blood in K2EDTA tubes. For TCRbeta analysis, collaborator samples were shipped as frozen whole blood, as isolated PBMCs, or as DNA extracted from either sample type. The table lists this clone with a count of one. The antigen it binds to is not known. Nothing much larger sits one base from this clone, and base qualities are not available. This clonotype was obtained from a man between 65 and 85 years old with acute or convalescent COVID-19. The chain is assembled from TRBV4-1 and TRBJ1-4; a confident D gene designation cannot be given. The sequenced sample was peripheral blood. DNA sequence: TGCGCCAGCAGCCAATTTTCACGGGCTAATGAAAAACTGTTTTTT. Its protein reads: CASSQFSRANEKLFF.